The entry below gives a single TCR beta chain sequence along with its context. Antigen: not known. The primer mix had 60 Vbeta and 13 Jbeta primers. The table came from immunoSEQ multiplex PCR; TCRdb's copy has only in-frame clones and leaves some out. The table lists approximately 180,000 clones, more than 60% of them singletons, with approximately 3.7% in the top ten. This sample was taken from a study of cytomegalovirus exposure and HLA in healthy donors. Overall study findings and caveats: Using a false discovery rate of 0.05, a later analysis showed that around 16,000 TCR beta sequences were associated with HLA alleles. Earlier analysis yielded a pattern in which most TCR beta V segments were productive about 90% or about 30% of the time. Across all donors, roughly uniform sequencing depth was an assumption of the presence/absence analyses. When analyzed later, a missense DCLRE1C variant was found to be linked to TCR beta V- and J-gene trimming.

The receptor was isolated from a woman between 55 and 75 years old in good health and CMV-seropositive. The sequencing input was PBMCs.

The CDR3 region has the DNA TGCAGCGTTGACCGTGCTGACGGTGCGGAGGAGCAGTACTTC. Its translation is CSVDRADGAEEQYF. The V gene is TRBV29-1, the J gene TRBJ2-7; the D is unclear. V gave up 3 bases and J gave up 7 bases, with 19 bases separating them. Germline V gene data show CDR1 as SQVTM and CDR2 as ANQGSEA. CDR3 length equals 14 residues.